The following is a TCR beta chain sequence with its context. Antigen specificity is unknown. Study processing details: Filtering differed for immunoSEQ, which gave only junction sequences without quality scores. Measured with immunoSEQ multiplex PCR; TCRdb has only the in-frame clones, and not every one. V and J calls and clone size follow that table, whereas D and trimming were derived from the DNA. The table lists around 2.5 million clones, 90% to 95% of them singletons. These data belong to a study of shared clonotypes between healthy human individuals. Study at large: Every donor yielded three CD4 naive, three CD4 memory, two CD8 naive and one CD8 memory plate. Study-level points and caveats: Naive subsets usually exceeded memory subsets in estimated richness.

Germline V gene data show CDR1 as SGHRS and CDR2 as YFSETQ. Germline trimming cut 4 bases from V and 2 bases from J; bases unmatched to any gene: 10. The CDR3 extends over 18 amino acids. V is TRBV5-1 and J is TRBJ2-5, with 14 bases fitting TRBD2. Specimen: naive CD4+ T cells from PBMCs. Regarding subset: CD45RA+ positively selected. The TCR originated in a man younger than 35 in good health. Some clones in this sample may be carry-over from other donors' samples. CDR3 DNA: TGCGCCAGCAGCCTGACGGGACTAGCGGGAGTGAGACAAGAGACCCAGTACTTC. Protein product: CASSLTGLAGVRQETQYF.